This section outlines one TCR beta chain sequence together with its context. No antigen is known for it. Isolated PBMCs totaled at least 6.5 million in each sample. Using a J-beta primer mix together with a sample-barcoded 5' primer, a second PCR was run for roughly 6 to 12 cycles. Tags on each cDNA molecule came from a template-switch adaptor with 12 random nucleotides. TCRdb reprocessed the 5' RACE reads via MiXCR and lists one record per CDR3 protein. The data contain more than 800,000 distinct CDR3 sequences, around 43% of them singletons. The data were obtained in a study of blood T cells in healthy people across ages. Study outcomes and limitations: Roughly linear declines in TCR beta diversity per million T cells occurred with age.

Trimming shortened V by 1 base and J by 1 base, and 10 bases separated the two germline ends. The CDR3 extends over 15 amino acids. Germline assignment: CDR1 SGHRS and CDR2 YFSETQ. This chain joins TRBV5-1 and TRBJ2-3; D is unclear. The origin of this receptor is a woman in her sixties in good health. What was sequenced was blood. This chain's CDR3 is CASSLSSAGTDTQYF. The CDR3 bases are TGCGCCAGCAGCTTGAGTTCGGCCGGCACAGATACGCAGTATTTT.